Included here is one T cell receptor beta chain sequence, with context. Its specificity is not known. This sample is drawn from a study of cytomegalovirus exposure and HLA in healthy donors. General study findings and limits: Researchers reported that a few CMV-associated chains were confirmed in vitro as CMV antigen-specific. A list of 164 TCR beta chains associated with cytomegalovirus was given.

Donors in the study were healthy people who gave bone marrow. V dropped 6 bases and J dropped 11 bases, with 19 bases sitting between them. Germline V gene lookup returns CDR1 MNHEY and CDR2 SMNVEV (reference sequence). There are 13 residues in the CDR3. The PCR contained 60 Vbeta and 13 Jbeta primers. The repertoire was sequenced with immunoSEQ multiplex PCR; TCRdb's copy has only in-frame clones and lacks some. The sample records 55,000 to 90,000 clones, around three quarters being singletons. Material: PBMCs. This TCR was sampled from a man aged 50 to 60 in good health and CMV-seronegative. The V gene is TRBV27, the J gene TRBJ1-1, with TRBD1 as a possible D gene (6 bases). The CDR3 bases are TGTGCCAGCAGCCCTACAGGGTCCAGAGGCGCTTTCTTT. Residues: CASSPTGSRGAFF.